Sequencing of this TCR beta chain was carried out in a study of T cells in tumors after PD-1 blockade. Study as a whole: During anti-PD-1 treatment, some patients continued daily vismodegib 150 mg. Study observations and caveats: Two pre-treatment samples showed no clonal replacement between them. Most post-therapy expanded exhausted CD8+ clones were new, undetected before treatment.

With regard to this clone: No antigen is known for it.

Using immunoSEQ multiplex PCR, the repertoire was profiled, and TCRdb retains in-frame clones only, with some absent. The sample holds around 11,000 clones, around 67% seen once. CDR1 is GTSNPN, CDR2 SVGIG, per germline (reference sequence). V dropped 3 bases and J dropped 0; count of bases not matched to a gene: 6. The CDR3 sequence is 15 residues long. The gene calls are TRBV30 and TRBJ2-5; 8 nucleotides agree with TRBD1. The sequence derives from a human donor with basal cell carcinoma. The material sequenced was tumor tissue, taken after anti-PD-1 treatment. As DNA, the CDR3 is TGTGCCTGGAGAGATTGGACAGGGAACCAAGAGACCCAGTACTTC. Its protein is CAWRDWTGNQETQYF.